Following are 10 T cell receptor beta chains from one sample sequenced in a study of T cell responses to AZD1222 COVID-19 vaccine. Sequencing was performed with immunoSEQ multiplex PCR; in TCRdb, only in-frame clones are kept and a portion is missing. Of approximately 80,000 clones listed, more than 80% were seen once; the top ten hold 5.7%. Specimen: peripheral blood, collected on day 0 of AZD1222 vaccination. All receptors derive from an adult in good health.

CDR3 in amino acids: CASIRTGRQGSPLHF. DNA of the CDR3: TGTGCCAGCATCCGGACAGGGCGGCAGGGTTCACCCCTCCACTTT. The chain carries TRBV6-5 and TRBJ1-6, with TRBD1 matching over 8 bases. The CDR3 runs to 15 residues. V lost 7 bases, J lost 9 bases, and 11 bases stayed unmatched. The germline CDR1 and CDR2 sequences are MNHEY and SVGAGI.

The gene calls are TRBV5-4 and TRBJ2-1; 8 bases match TRBD2. The germline gives CDR1 SGHNT, CDR2 YYREEE (reference sequence). This CDR3 is built from 12 residues. J gave up 2 bases and V 10 bases, and 2 bases lay outside the gene matches. The CDR3 loop is CAAGGAYNEQFF. For the CDR3, the DNA is TGTGCCGCCGGGGGGGCCTACAATGAGCAGTTCTTC.

The gene calls are TRBV18 and TRBJ1-1, with 7 bases identical to TRBD1. The CDR3 contains 14 residues. V lost 4 bases to trimming and J lost 1 base; unmatched junction nucleotides: 3. Germline lookup yields CDR1 KGHSH and CDR2 LQKENI. CDR3 loop: CASSQDRKNTEAFF. The CDR3 DNA reads TGTGCCAGCTCACAGGACAGGAAGAACACTGAAGCTTTCTTT.

V and J are TRBV28 and TRBJ1-5, with TRBD1 as a possible D gene (5 bases). V dropped 5 bases and J dropped 4 bases, with 15 bases sitting between them. The CDR3 extends over 15 amino acids. Germline V gives CDR1 MDHEN, CDR2 SYDVKM. DNA for the CDR3: TGTGCCAGCAGTCCTACCGGGACGGTAAATCAGCCCCAGCATTTT. It specifies CASSPTGTVNQPQHF.

This rearrangement joins TRBV10-3 to TRBJ1-2; 7 bases match TRBD1. In germline, CDR1 is ENHRY, CDR2 SYGVKD. J lost 0 bases, V lost 6 bases, and 4 bases had no gene match. The length of the CDR3 is 14 residues. CDR3 loop: CAIRAGGANYGYTF. CDR3 nucleotides: TGTGCCATCAGGGCAGGGGGAGCTAACTATGGCTACACCTTC.

This chain uses TRBV7-9 with TRBJ2-1; D unresolved. V gave up 5 bases and J gave up 0 bases, with 20 bases separating them. Germline V gene data show CDR1 as SEHNR and CDR2 as FQNEAQ (reference sequence). CDR3 length: 18 residues. CDR3 sequence (DNA): TGTGCCAGCAGCGGTCCCGAGCCACCAGTGGACTCCTACAATGAGCAGTTCTTC. Translating it yields CASSGPEPPVDSYNEQFF.

The genes are TRBV12-3 or TRBV12-4 and TRBJ2-1; D gene unclear. CDR3 length: 12 amino acids. Trimming took off 4 bases at V and 4 bases at J, with 5 bases between the two ends. CDR3 coding DNA: TGTGCCAGCAGTTGGCTTTACAATGAGCAGTTCTTC. Translation: CASSWLYNEQFF.

This chain uses TRBV3-1 (or the pseudogene TRBV3-2) with TRBJ2-7, with D unclear. Germline CDR1 LGHDT, CDR2 YNNKEL (reference sequence). The CDR3 has 17 residues. Trimming took off 3 bases at V and 3 bases at J, with 21 bases between the two ends. Written as DNA, the CDR3 is TGTGCCAGCAGCCACGGTGGGGTTGGGAACCCCCTCTACGAGCAGTACTTC. The encoded protein is CASSHGGVGNPLYEQYF.

The chain employs TRBV5-4 and TRBJ1-5; TRBD1 might be the D (5 bases). CDR1 is SGHNT and CDR2 is YYREEE in the germline V gene (reference sequence). The V end lost 7 bases, the J end lost 5 bases, and 13 bases lay between the germline ends. The CDR3 runs 13 residues. CDR3 sequence (DNA): TGTGCCAGCCCTCGACAGATCTATCAGCCCCAGCATTTT. This sequence encodes CASPRQIYQPQHF.

V and J are TRBV7-9 and TRBJ2-4; maybe TRBD2 (6 bases). The V end lost 5 bases, the J end lost 5 bases, and 16 bases lay between the germline ends. Germline V gene sequence: CDR1 SEHNR, CDR2 FQNEAQ (reference sequence). This CDR3 comprises 15 residues. The CDR3 region is CASSLGGEDENIQYF. The CDR3 nucleotides are TGTGCCAGCAGCCTTGGCGGGGAGGATGAAAACATTCAGTACTTC.